The 24 T cell receptor beta chains listed next were all sequenced from one sample in a study of blood T cells in healthy people across ages. The use of a sample-barcoded 5' primer and a J-beta primer mix characterized a second PCR of roughly 6 to 11 cycles. One entry per CDR3 protein results from TCRdb running MiXCR on the 5' RACE reads. This sample has under 800,000 distinct CDR3 sequences, with under 25% found just once. What was sequenced was blood. These receptors came from a man aged 65 to 79 in good health.

This clonotype was observed at least ten times. The chain is built from TRBV12-3 or TRBV12-4 and TRBJ2-7; TRBD2 is a possible D gene (5 bases). Trimming cost V 3 bases and J 2 bases, with 11 bases left between them. This CDR3 has 14 residues. The CDR3 reads CASSFGSGPYEQYF. CDR3 DNA: TGTGCCAGCAGTTTCGGCAGCGGACCCTACGAGCAGTACTTC.

This clonotype was seen a single time. The chain links TRBV7-9 to TRBJ2-3; no reliable D call. Germline V lookup: CDR1 SEHNR, CDR2 FQNEAQ (reference sequence). Trimming stripped 3 bases from V and 4 bases from J, with 11 bases between. This CDR3 spans 14 amino acids. For the CDR3, the DNA is TGTGCCAGCAGCTTGGTCCCCACCTCAGATACGCAGTATTTT. Its protein is CASSLVPTSDTQYF. Full variable domain (outside the CDR3, taken from reference TRBV7-9 and TRBJ2-3): DTGVSQNPRHKITKRGQNVTFRCDPISEHNRLYWYRQTLGQGPEFLTYFQNEAQLEKSRLLSDRFSAERPKGSFSTLEIQRTEQGDSAMYLCASSLVPTSDTQYFGPGTRLTVL.

The chain combines TRBV11-1 with TRBJ1-1; 8 nucleotides line up with TRBD1. Germline assignment: CDR1 SGHAT and CDR2 FQDESV (reference sequence). CDR3 size: 15 residues. Trimming took 5 bases from V and 5 from J; bases not matched to a gene: 10. DNA of the CDR3: TGTGCCAGCAGCGGAACAGGGGGAAGTCGAACTGAAGCTTTCTTT. Its translation: CASSGTGGSRTEAFF.

This clonotype has at least ten counts. This chain connects TRBV24-1 to TRBJ2-1; 10 nucleotides agree with TRBD2. The CDR3 has 17 residues. V gave up 2 bases and J gave up 0 bases; unmatched junction bases: 3. The germline V gene encodes CDR1 KGHDR and CDR2 SFDVKD. CDR3 region: CATSDSVAGGSYNEQFF. The CDR3 DNA reads TGTGCCACCAGTGATTCCGTAGCGGGAGGCTCCTACAATGAGCAGTTCTTC.

In this sample, this clonotype turned up many times. The genes are TRBV25-1 and TRBJ1-2, with TRBD1 identical over 9 bases. J gave up 4 bases and V 1 base, and 4 bases lay outside the gene matches. The germline gives CDR1 MGHDK, CDR2 SYGVNS. CDR3 length: 15 residues. This CDR3 reads CASSEWDRAFYGYTF. DNA for the CDR3: TGTGCCAGCAGTGAATGGGACAGGGCCTTCTATGGCTACACCTTC.

V gene TRBV5-5 combines with J gene TRBJ2-3; 7 bases line up with TRBD1. Per germline, CDR1 SGHKS and CDR2 YYEKEE (reference sequence). This CDR3 is built from 13 residues. With V trimmed by 4 bases and J by 5 bases, 4 bases remained unmatched. The CDR3 region has the DNA TGTGCCAGCAGCACAGGGGCGGTAGATACGCAGTATTTT. It codes for CASSTGAVDTQYF. Variable domain in full (rest from reference TRBV5-5 and TRBJ2-3): DAGVTQSPTHLIKTRGQQVTLRCSPISGHKSVSWYQQVLGQGPQFIFQYYEKEERGRGNFPDRFSARQFPNYSSELNVNALLLGDSALYLCASSTGAVDTQYFGPGTRLTVL.

The rearrangement joins TRBV7-2 to TRBJ2-3, with TRBD2 identical over 12 bases. Trimming cost V 7 bases and J 5 bases; bases outside gene matches: 1. Germline V gene sequence: CDR1 SGHTA, CDR2 FQGNSA. This CDR3 is 13 amino acids long. The CDR3 loop reads CASTSGREDTQYF. The CDR3 region has the DNA TGTGCCAGCACTAGCGGGAGGGAAGATACGCAGTATTTT.

The sample holds a few counts of this clonotype. The CDR3 coding sequence is TGTGCCAGCAGCTTAGGGTTCAGGGAGCAGTACTTC. Protein product: CASSLGFREQYF. V usage is TRBV7-9 and J usage is TRBJ2-7, with D hard to call. This CDR3 spans 12 amino acids. The V end was cut by 1 base, the J end by 7 bases, with 8 bases between. CDR1 and CDR2 (germline): SEHNR, FQNEAQ (reference sequence).

The chain links TRBV3-1 to TRBJ1-1, with D perhaps TRBD1 (5 bases). CDR1 and CDR2 (germline): LGHDT, YNNKEL (reference sequence). With 4 bases removed from V and 1 base from J, the gap between germline ends came to 13 bases. This CDR3 has 15 amino acids. The CDR3 reads CASSLSSTGNTEAFF. In DNA, the CDR3 is TGTGCCAGCAGCCTAAGCAGCACAGGGAACACTGAAGCTTTCTTT.

This clonotype was picked up many times. V gene TRBV6-6 combines with J gene TRBJ1-5, with D possibly being TRBD1 (5 bases). This CDR3 has 15 residues. CDR1 is MNHNY and CDR2 is SVGAGI in the germline V gene (reference sequence). Trimming pared 2 bases from V and 2 bases from J, leaving 10 bases between. The CDR3 loop reads CASSYGDGGNQPQHF. Here the CDR3 DNA reads TGTGCCAGCAGTTACGGGGACGGGGGCAATCAGCCCCAGCATTTT.

This clonotype was found a few times. This chain joins TRBV27 and TRBJ2-1; 8 positions match TRBD2. V shed 1 base, J shed 7 bases, and the junction held 12 bases outside the gene matches. This CDR3 is built from 17 residues. Germline CDR1 is MNHEY and CDR2 is SMNVEV (reference sequence). CDR3 sequence reads: CASSLLAGLAGGNEQFF. The DNA of the CDR3 is TGTGCCAGCAGTTTATTGGCGGGGCTAGCGGGTGGAAATGAGCAGTTCTTC.

The chain combines TRBV10-1 with TRBJ2-7; 11 nucleotides agree with TRBD2. Losses at the gene ends were 2 bases for V and 0 bases for J; bases not matched to a gene: 3. Germline V CDR1 and CDR2: WNHNN, SYGVQD (reference sequence). There are 16 residues in the CDR3. CDR3 sequence reads: CASSEGTSGLSYEQYF. The CDR3 nucleotides read TGCGCCAGCAGTGAGGGGACTAGCGGACTCTCCTACGAGCAGTACTTC.

The V and J genes are TRBV5-6 and TRBJ2-1; 12 bases are a match to TRBD2. Trimming removed 4 bases from V and 5 bases from J; junction bases left unmatched: 10. Germline-derived CDR1 and CDR2 are SGHDT and YYEEEE. This CDR3 has 17 amino acids. The CDR3 sequence is CASSNARTSGTHNEQFF. In nucleotides, the CDR3 is TGTGCCAGCAGCAACGCCCGGACTAGCGGGACACACAATGAGCAGTTCTTC.

This clonotype occurred many times. The rearrangement joins TRBV5-6 to TRBJ2-2, with 8 bases that match TRBD1. The length of the CDR3 is 16 residues. J lost 3 bases, V lost 4 bases, and 8 bases had no gene match. CDR1 and CDR2 from the germline V gene are SGHDT and YYEEEE. This chain's CDR3 is CASSLSYRGDTGELFF. In nucleotides, the CDR3 is TGTGCCAGCAGCCTGTCTTACAGGGGGGACACCGGGGAGCTGTTTTTT.

This clonotype was observed a handful of times. This chain connects TRBV3-1 to TRBJ1-2; D is perhaps TRBD1 (6 bases). CDR3 length: 17 residues. In germline, CDR1 is LGHDT, CDR2 YNNKEL (reference sequence). Trimming pared 1 base from V and 3 bases from J, leaving 18 bases between. CDR3 sequence (DNA): TGTGCCAGCAGCCAAGCCGCGAGAGACAGGAGGGACTATGGCTACACCTTC. Its translation is CASSQAARDRRDYGYTF.

J is TRBJ2-1 and V is TRBV12-3 or TRBV12-4; possible D gene TRBD2, 5 bases. The J call may be faulty, since TRBJ2-5 better matches the DNA end. This CDR3 spans 15 amino acids. The CDR3 region has the DNA TGTGCCAGCAGCTACCCTACCGGAGGACCATTGACCCAGTACTTC. Translation gives CASSYPTGGPLTQYF.

The rearrangement uses TRBV28 and TRBJ2-2; TRBD1 is a possible D gene (5 bases). Germline V gene sequence: CDR1 MDHEN, CDR2 SYDVKM. Trimming removed 2 bases at V and 6 bases at J, with 13 bases between. This CDR3 has 15 amino acids. CDR3 region: CASSLMRSGSGELFF. In nucleotides, the CDR3 is TGTGCCAGCAGTTTAATGAGGTCAGGGTCCGGGGAGCTGTTTTTT. The complete variable domain, with remaining parts taken from reference TRBV28 and TRBJ2-2, reads DVKVTQSSRYLVKRTGEKVFLECVQDMDHENMFWYRQDPGLGLRLIYFSYDVKMKEKGDIPEGYSVSREKKERFSLILESASTNQTSMYLCASSLMRSGSGELFFGEGSRLTVL.

This clonotype has more than one count but fewer than ten. The V call is TRBV6-5, the J call TRBJ1-3, with D perhaps matching TRBD1 (5 bases). Trimming took 8 bases from V and 3 from J, leaving 11 bases between them. CDR1 is MNHEY, CDR2 SVGAGI, per germline. CDR3 length: 13 amino acids. This chain's CDR3 is CASRGTVGNTIYF. DNA for the CDR3: TGTGCCAGCCGGGGGACGGTTGGAAACACCATATATTTT.

The chain recombines TRBV7-6 with TRBJ2-7; 9 bases match TRBD1. There are 14 residues in the CDR3. The J segment lost 7 bases and the V segment lost 2 bases, leaving 6 bases of the junction unmatched. Looked up from germline, CDR1 is SGHVS and CDR2 is FNYEAQ. The CDR3 region is CASSLIGQGREQYF. CDR3 bases: TGTGCCAGCAGCTTAATTGGACAGGGGAGGGAGCAGTACTTC.

This clonotype has just a few counts. The chain employs TRBV6-2 or TRBV6-3 and TRBJ2-7; D is perhaps TRBD2 (5 bases). Germline values: CDR1 MNHEY, CDR2 SVGEGT. V lost 6 bases and J 4 bases, leaving 7 bases between the germline ends. CDR3 length equals 11 residues. The CDR3 region is CASRRVYEQYF. CDR3 coding DNA: TGTGCCAGCAGGCGGGTATACGAGCAGTACTTC.

This sequence joins TRBV7-2 and TRBJ2-3; 8 bases are shared with TRBD1. Germline V gene sequence: CDR1 SGHTA, CDR2 FQGNSA. J lost 2 bases, V lost 5 bases, and 15 bases had no gene match. The CDR3 runs 18 residues. As DNA, the CDR3 is TGTGCCAGCAGCCCCTACCGGGCGGACAGGGCTTACACAGATACGCAGTATTTT. It is translated as CASSPYRADRAYTDTQYF.

The chain carries TRBV12-3 or TRBV12-4 and TRBJ2-5; 7 bases are shared with TRBD1. The J call may not be correct, given that the DNA end is closer to TRBJ2-7. The CDR3 runs to 14 residues. CDR3 sequence: CASSAGHRGGEQYF. The CDR3 bases are TGTGCCAGCAGTGCCGGCCACAGGGGTGGCGAGCAGTACTTC.

The V call is TRBV20-1, the J call TRBJ1-4; D may be TRBD1 (6 bases). Per germline, CDR1 DFQATT and CDR2 SNEGSKA (reference sequence). The CDR3 loop spans 12 amino acids. The V end was cut by 5 bases, the J end by 5 bases, with 9 bases between. CDR3 loop: CSARQGNEKLFF. For the CDR3, the DNA is TGCAGTGCTCGGCAGGGGAATGAAAAACTGTTTTTT.

This clonotype has only a few counts. The rearrangement links TRBV14 to TRBJ2-1; perhaps TRBD1 as D (5 bases). Trimming left V 5 bases short and J 2 bases short, with 16 bases between. The length of the CDR3 is 16 residues. Per the germline V gene, CDR1 is SGHDN and CDR2 is FVKESK. CDR3 residues: CASSSRQKQAYNEQFF. The CDR3 DNA reads TGTGCCAGCAGCTCCCGTCAAAAACAGGCCTACAATGAGCAGTTCTTC.